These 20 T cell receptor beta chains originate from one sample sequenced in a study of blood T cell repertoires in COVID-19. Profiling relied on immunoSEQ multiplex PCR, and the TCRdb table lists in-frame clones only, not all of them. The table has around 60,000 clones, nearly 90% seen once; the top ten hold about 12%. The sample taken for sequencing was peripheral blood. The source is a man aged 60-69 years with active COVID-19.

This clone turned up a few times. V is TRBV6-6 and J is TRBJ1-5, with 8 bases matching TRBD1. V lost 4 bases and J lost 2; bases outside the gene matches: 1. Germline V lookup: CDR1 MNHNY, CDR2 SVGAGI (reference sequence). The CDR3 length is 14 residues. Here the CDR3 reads CASSWGQGNQPQHF. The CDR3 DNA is TGTGCCAGCAGTTGGGGACAGGGCAATCAGCCCCAGCATTTT.

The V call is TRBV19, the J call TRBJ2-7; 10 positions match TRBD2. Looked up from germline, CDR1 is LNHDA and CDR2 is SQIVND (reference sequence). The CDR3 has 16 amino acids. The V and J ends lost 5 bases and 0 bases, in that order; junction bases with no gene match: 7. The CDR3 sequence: CASSPNQRGGSYEQYF. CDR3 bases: TGTGCCAGTAGTCCGAACCAGCGGGGGGGCTCCTACGAGCAGTACTTC.

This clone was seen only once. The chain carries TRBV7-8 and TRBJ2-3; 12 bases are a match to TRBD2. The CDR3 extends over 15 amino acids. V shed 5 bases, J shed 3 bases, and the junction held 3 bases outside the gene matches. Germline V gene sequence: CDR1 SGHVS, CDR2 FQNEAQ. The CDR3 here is CASSPGTSGTDTQYF. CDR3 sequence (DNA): TGTGCCAGCAGCCCAGGGACTAGCGGGACAGATACGCAGTATTTT.

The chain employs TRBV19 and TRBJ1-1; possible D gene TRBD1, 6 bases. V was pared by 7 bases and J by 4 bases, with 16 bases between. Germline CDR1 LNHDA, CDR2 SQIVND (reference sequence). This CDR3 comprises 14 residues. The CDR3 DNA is TGTGCCAGTATTCATAGTGGGGGGGCCACTGAAGCTTTCTTT. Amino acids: CASIHSGGATEAFF.

CDR3 sequence reads: CASTDSTRGSNEQFF. The CDR3 DNA is TGTGCCAGCACCGATTCGACTAGAGGATCCAATGAGCAGTTCTTC. The chain recombines TRBV7-6 with TRBJ2-1; the D gene is possibly TRBD2 (6 bases). This CDR3 is 15 amino acids long. Germline values: CDR1 SGHVS, CDR2 FNYEAQ. V was trimmed by 7 bases and J by 6 bases, leaving 19 bases between them.

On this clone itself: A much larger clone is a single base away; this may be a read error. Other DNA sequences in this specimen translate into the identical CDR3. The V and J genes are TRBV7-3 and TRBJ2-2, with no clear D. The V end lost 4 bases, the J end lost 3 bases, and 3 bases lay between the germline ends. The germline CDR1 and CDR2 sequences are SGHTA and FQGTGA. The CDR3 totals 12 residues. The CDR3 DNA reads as TGTGCCAGCAGCTCCGACACCGGGGAGCTGTTTTTT. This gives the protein CASSSDTGELFF.

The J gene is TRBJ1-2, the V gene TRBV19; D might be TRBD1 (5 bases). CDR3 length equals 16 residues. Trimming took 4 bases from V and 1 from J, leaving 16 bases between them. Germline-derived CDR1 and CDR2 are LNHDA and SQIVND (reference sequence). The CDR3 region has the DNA TGTGCCAGTAGTACCCCACGGACAAACCTTAACTATGGCTACACCTTC. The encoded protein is CASSTPRTNLNYGYTF. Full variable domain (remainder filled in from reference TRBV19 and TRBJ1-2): DGGITQSPKYLFRKEGQNVTLSCEQNLNHDAMYWYRQDPGQGLRLIYYSQIVNDFQKGDIAEGYSVSREKKESFPLTVTSAQKNPTAFYLCASSTPRTNLNYGYTFGSGTRLTVV.

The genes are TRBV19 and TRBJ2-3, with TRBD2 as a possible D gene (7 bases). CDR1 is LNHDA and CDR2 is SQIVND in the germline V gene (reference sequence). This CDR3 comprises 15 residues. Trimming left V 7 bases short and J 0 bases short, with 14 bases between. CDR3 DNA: TGTGCCAGTATCTCACGGGGGGCGAGCACAGATACGCAGTATTTT. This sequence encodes CASISRGASTDTQYF.

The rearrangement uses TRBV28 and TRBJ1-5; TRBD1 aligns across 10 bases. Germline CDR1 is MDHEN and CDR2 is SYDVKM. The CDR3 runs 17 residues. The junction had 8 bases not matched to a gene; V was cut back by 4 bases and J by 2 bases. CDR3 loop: CASSSHAGTGGNQPQHF. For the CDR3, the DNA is TGTGCCAGCAGTTCACACGCCGGGACAGGGGGCAATCAGCCCCAGCATTTT.

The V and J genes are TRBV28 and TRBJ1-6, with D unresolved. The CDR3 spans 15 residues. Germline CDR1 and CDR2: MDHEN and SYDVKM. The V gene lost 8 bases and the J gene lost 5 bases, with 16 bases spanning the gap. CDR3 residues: CASALPGRDNSPLHF. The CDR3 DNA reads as TGTGCCAGCGCCTTACCGGGGAGGGATAATTCACCCCTCCACTTT.

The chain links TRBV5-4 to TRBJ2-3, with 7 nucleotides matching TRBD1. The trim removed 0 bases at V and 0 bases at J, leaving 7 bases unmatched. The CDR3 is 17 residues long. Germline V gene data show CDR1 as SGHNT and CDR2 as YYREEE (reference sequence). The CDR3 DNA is TGTGCCAGCAGCTTGGCCCATGACAGGGTTAGCACAGATACGCAGTATTTT. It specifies CASSLAHDRVSTDTQYF.

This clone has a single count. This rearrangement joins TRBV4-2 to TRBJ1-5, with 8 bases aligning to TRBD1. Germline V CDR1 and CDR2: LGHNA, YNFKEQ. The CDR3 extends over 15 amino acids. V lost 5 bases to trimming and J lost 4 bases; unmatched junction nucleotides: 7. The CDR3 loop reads CASSDGTGLNQPQHF. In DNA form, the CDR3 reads TGTGCCAGCAGCGACGGGACAGGCTTAAATCAGCCCCAGCATTTT.

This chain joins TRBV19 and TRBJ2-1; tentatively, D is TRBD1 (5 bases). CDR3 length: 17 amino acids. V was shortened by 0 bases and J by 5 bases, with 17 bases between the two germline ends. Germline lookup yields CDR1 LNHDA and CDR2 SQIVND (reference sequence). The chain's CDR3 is CASSIDSSAGPNNEQFF. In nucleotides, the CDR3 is TGTGCCAGTAGTATAGATTCGTCGGCAGGGCCTAACAATGAGCAGTTCTTC.

CDR3 amino acids: CASSTGFPNTEAFF. CDR3 DNA sequence: TGCGCCAGCAGCACAGGGTTCCCGAACACTGAAGCTTTCTTT. J is TRBJ1-1 and V is TRBV5-1; weak D call: TRBD1 (6 bases). Germline CDR1 reads SGHRS; CDR2 reads YFSETQ. This CDR3 is built from 14 residues. V lost 4 bases and J 1 base, leaving 11 bases between the germline ends.

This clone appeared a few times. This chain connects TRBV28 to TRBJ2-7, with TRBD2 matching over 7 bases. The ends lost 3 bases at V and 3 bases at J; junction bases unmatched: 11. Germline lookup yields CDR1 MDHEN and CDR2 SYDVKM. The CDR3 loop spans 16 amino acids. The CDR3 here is CASSFHLADLNYEQYF. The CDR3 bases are TGTGCCAGCAGTTTCCATCTAGCGGACCTAAACTACGAGCAGTACTTC.

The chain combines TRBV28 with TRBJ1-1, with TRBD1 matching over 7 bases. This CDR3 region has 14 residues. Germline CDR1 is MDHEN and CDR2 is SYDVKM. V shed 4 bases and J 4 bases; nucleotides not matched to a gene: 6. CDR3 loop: CASSSGQALTEAFF. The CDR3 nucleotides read TGTGCCAGCAGTTCCGGACAGGCCCTCACTGAAGCTTTCTTT.

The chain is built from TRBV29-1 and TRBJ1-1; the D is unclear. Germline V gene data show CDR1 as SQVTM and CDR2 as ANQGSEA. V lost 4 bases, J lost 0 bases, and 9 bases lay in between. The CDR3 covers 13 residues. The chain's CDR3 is CSVGEGMNTEAFF. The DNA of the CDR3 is TGCAGCGTTGGGGAGGGAATGAACACTGAAGCTTTCTTT.

The CDR3 DNA reads TGTGCCAGCAGCCAAGGTGACAGTGAAATCAATGAGCAGTTCTTC. Protein: CASSQGDSEINEQFF. V gene TRBV14 combines with J gene TRBJ2-1; perhaps TRBD1 as D (5 bases). This CDR3 is 15 amino acids long. The V gene's germline CDR1 is SGHDN and CDR2 FVKESK. The ends were cut back, 1 base at V and 6 bases at J, with 13 bases in the middle.

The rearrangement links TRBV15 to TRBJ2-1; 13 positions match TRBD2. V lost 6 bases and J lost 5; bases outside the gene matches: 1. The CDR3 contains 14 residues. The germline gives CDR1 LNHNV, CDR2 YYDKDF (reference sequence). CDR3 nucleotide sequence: TGTGCCACCAGGGGGACTAGCGGGAACAATGAGCAGTTCTTC. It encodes CATRGTSGNNEQFF.

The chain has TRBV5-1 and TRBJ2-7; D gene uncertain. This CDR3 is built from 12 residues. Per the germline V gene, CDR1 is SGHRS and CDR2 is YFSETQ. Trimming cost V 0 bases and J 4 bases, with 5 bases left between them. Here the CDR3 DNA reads TGCGCCAGCAGCTTGGACGGTTACGAGCAGTACTTC. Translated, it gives CASSLDGYEQYF.